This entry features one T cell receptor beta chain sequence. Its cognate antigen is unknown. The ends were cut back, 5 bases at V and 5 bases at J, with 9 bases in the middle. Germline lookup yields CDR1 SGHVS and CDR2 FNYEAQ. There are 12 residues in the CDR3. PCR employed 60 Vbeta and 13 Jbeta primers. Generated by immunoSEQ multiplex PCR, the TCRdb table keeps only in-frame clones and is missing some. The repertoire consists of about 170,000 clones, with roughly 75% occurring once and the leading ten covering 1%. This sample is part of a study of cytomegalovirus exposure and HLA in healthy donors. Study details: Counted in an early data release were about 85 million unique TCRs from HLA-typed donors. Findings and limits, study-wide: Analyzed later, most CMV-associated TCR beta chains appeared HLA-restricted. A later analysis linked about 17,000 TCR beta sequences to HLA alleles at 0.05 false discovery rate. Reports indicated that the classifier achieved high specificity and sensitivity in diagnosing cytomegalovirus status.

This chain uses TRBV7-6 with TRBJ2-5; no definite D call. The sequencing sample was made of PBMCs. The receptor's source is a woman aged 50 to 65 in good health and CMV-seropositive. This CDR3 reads CASSLDRETQYF. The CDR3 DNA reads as TGTGCCAGCAGCCTAGATCGGGAGACCCAGTACTTC. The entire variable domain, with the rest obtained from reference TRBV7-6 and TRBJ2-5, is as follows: GAGVSQSPRYKVTKRGQDVALRCDPISGHVSLYWYRQALGQGPEFLTYFNYEAQQDKSGLPNDRFSAERPEGSISTLTIQRTEQRDSAMYRCASSLDRETQYFGPGTRLLVL.